This passage covers 11 T cell receptor beta chains from one sample sequenced in a study of identical twins. TCRdb independently ran MiXCR on the 5' RACE reads; one entry per CDR3 protein. In the table there are approximately 600,000 distinct CDR3 sequences, about 7.6% of which are singletons. The same sample was also studied in work on yellow fever vaccine responses in identical twins.

Sequencing was done on a sample of PBMCs. The source is a woman under 30 in good health.

V gene TRBV5-1 combines with J gene TRBJ1-5, with D unclear. CDR3 length equals 14 residues. Trimming cost V 0 bases and J 5 bases, with 9 bases left between them. Looked up from germline, CDR1 is SGHRS and CDR2 is YFSETQ. The CDR3 region has the DNA TGCGCCAGCAGCTTGGACAGTAACTATCAGCCCCAGCATTTT. It yields the protein CASSLDSNYQPQHF.

This clonotype was seen ten or more times. This chain links TRBV7-9 with TRBJ1-1; the D gene is possibly TRBD1 (5 bases). V lost 1 base and J 8 bases, leaving 14 bases between the germline ends. CDR3 length: 14 residues. Germline V gene sequence: CDR1 SEHNR, CDR2 FQNEAQ (reference sequence). The CDR3 sequence: CASSLGSGRQEAFF. As DNA, the CDR3 is TGTGCCAGCAGCTTAGGTTCAGGGAGACAAGAAGCTTTCTTT.

The chain joins TRBV6-1 to TRBJ2-1; TRBD2 is a possible D gene (5 bases). V lost 1 base to trimming and J lost 8 bases, with 6 bases between them. Per the germline V gene, CDR1 is MNHNS and CDR2 is SASEGT. This CDR3 is 12 amino acids long. The CDR3 region has the DNA TGTGCCAGCAGTGAAGGAGGGTATGAGCAGTTCTTC. This translates into CASSEGGYEQFF.

J is TRBJ2-7 and V is TRBV27; D not certain. Trimming cost V 6 bases and J 3 bases, with 6 bases left between them. Germline lookup yields CDR1 MNHEY and CDR2 SMNVEV (reference sequence). CDR3 size: 11 residues. CDR3 residues: CASSNNYEQYF. CDR3 bases: TGTGCCAGCAGCAATAACTACGAGCAGTACTTC.

This clonotype was counted only a few times. The rearrangement joins TRBV9 to TRBJ2-1, with 9 nucleotides matching TRBD2. From germline, CDR1 is SGDLS and CDR2 YYNGEE. The CDR3 length is 15 residues. V shed 3 bases, J shed 6 bases, and the junction held 7 bases outside the gene matches. The CDR3 DNA follows: TGTGCCAGCAGCGCTGTAGCGGGAGCACTCAATGAGCAGTTCTTC. Amino acids: CASSAVAGALNEQFF.

This clonotype has more than one count but fewer than ten. The chain joins TRBV5-1 to TRBJ2-3, with 11 positions matching TRBD2. Germline-derived CDR1 and CDR2 are SGHRS and YFSETQ. The CDR3 totals 17 residues. With V trimmed by 0 bases and J by 0 bases, 3 bases remained unmatched. CDR3 nucleotides: TGCGCCAGCAGCTTGGGGACTAGCGGGCCTAGCACAGATACGCAGTATTTT. It translates to CASSLGTSGPSTDTQYF.

V usage is TRBV15 and J usage is TRBJ2-6; possible D gene TRBD2, 6 bases. CDR1 is LNHNV, CDR2 YYDKDF, per germline (reference sequence). V shed 3 bases and J shed 2 bases, with 11 bases lying between them. This CDR3 contains 16 residues. CDR3 in amino acids: CATSRHLAPGANVLTF. The CDR3 region has the DNA TGTGCCACCAGCAGGCATCTAGCGCCTGGGGCCAACGTCCTGACTTTC.

The chain carries TRBV2 and TRBJ1-2; no reliable D call. This CDR3 contains 10 residues. With 8 bases removed from V and 7 bases from J, the gap between germline ends came to 8 bases. Per germline, CDR1 SNHLY and CDR2 FYNNEI. CDR3 sequence (DNA): TGTGCCAGCCAAGAGATTGGCTACACCTTC. It specifies CASQEIGYTF.

This clonotype has more than one count but fewer than ten. The chain employs TRBV20-1 and TRBJ2-7, with 8 bases identical to TRBD2. V dropped 2 bases and J dropped 3; count of bases not matched to a gene: 12. Germline V gives CDR1 DFQATT, CDR2 SNEGSKA (reference sequence). The CDR3 has 16 amino acids. CDR3 protein: CSARSFSRGADYEQYV. Here the CDR3 DNA reads TGCAGTGCTAGATCCTTTTCGCGGGGGGCAGACTACGAGCAGTACGTC.

The rearrangement joins TRBV24-1 to TRBJ1-5; D remains ambiguous. The CDR3 length is 14 residues. Trimming pared 4 bases from V and 0 bases from J, leaving 6 bases between. From germline, CDR1 is KGHDR and CDR2 SFDVKD. CDR3 sequence (DNA): TGTGCCACCAGTGACCCTAGTAGCAATCAGCCCCAGCATTTT. It codes for CATSDPSSNQPQHF.

The chain links TRBV16 to TRBJ2-1; 8 nucleotides match TRBD1. The CDR3 length is 15 residues. Germline CDR1 reads KGHSY; CDR2 reads FQNENV. V gave up 0 bases and J gave up 7 bases; unmatched junction bases: 5. The DNA of the CDR3 is TGTGCCAGCAGCCAATCTAGAACAGGGGGGAATGAGCAGTTCTTC. The encoded protein is CASSQSRTGGNEQFF.